This T cell receptor beta chain was documented in a study of T cells in Graves' hyperthyroidism and ophthalmopathy. After removal of 2 bases from V and 5 bases from J, the junction contained 16 bases not matched to a gene. The CDR3 runs 20 residues. Germline CDR1 LGHNA, CDR2 YNFKEQ. The investigators amplified TCR beta CDR3 regions from RNA transcripts. First-round RT-PCR targeting the TCR CDR3 was performed with the HTBI primer set. TCRdb independently ran MiXCR on the multiplex PCR reads; one entry per CDR3 protein. The table includes roughly 740,000 distinct CDR3 sequences, about a sixth detected once.

This chain links TRBV4-2 with TRBJ2-5; 14 nucleotides agree with TRBD2. Sequenced sample: blood. This sequence was found in a man between 18 and 35 years old with Graves' hyperthyroidism. CDR3 region: CASSQKPNSGLAGGGETQYF. The CDR3 coding sequence is TGTGCCAGCAGCCAAAAGCCGAACTCCGGACTAGCGGGAGGTGGTGAGACCCAGTACTTC.